The 19 T cell receptor beta chains reported below all come from one sample, sequenced in a study of T cell responses to AZD1222 COVID-19 vaccine. The data were produced by immunoSEQ multiplex PCR, yet TCRdb's version contains in-frame clones alone and is incomplete. This sample has about 130,000 clones, with about 85% found just once. Sequences were derived from peripheral blood, sampled on day 0 of AZD1222 vaccination. These receptors were collected from an adult in good health.

This sequence joins TRBV28 and TRBJ1-4; D not resolved. CDR3 length equals 15 residues. CDR1 and CDR2 from the germline V gene are MDHEN and SYDVKM. The V end lost 2 bases, the J end lost 8 bases, and 15 bases lay between the germline ends. CDR3 DNA sequence: TGTGCCAGCAGTTTAAATAGGCCTAATAACGAAAAACTGTTTTTT. Protein: CASSLNRPNNEKLFF.

V and J are TRBV7-9 and TRBJ1-5; tentative D call: TRBD1 (6 bases). CDR3 length equals 17 residues. Germline CDR1 is SEHNR and CDR2 is FQNEAQ (reference sequence). V lost 1 base to trimming and J lost 0 bases, with 13 bases between them. The CDR3, as DNA: TGTGCCAGCAGCTTAGAGGGGACACCTTATAGCAATCAGCCCCAGCATTTT. This codes for CASSLEGTPYSNQPQHF.

The chain links TRBV27 to TRBJ1-2, with D tentatively TRBD1 (6 bases). Trimming removed 5 bases at V and 2 bases at J, with 18 bases between. Germline CDR1 and CDR2: MNHEY and SMNVEV (reference sequence). The CDR3 runs to 16 residues. The CDR3 protein is CASSPLTGWRNYGYTF. The CDR3 DNA reads TGTGCCAGCAGTCCACTCACAGGGTGGAGAAACTATGGCTACACCTTC.

The V and J genes are TRBV11-2 and TRBJ1-4; TRBD1 matches 10 bases. V lost 5 bases, J lost 6 bases, and 18 bases stayed unmatched. Germline V gene data show CDR1 as SGHAT and CDR2 as FQNNGV. The CDR3 extends over 19 amino acids. CDR3 nucleotides: TGTGCCAGCAGCCTCACCCGGGACAGGGGCAGCGTGAGACATGAAAAACTGTTTTTT. Amino acids: CASSLTRDRGSVRHEKLFF. Full variable domain (remainder filled in from reference TRBV11-2 and TRBJ1-4): EAGVAQSPRYKIIEKRQSVAFWCNPISGHATLYWYQQILGQGPKLLIQFQNNGVVDDSQLPKDRFSAERLKGVDSTLKIQPAKLEDSAVYLCASSLTRDRGSVRHEKLFFGSGTQLSVL.

In its sample, this clone was seen once. The rearrangement links TRBV9 to TRBJ2-1; 11 nucleotides align to TRBD1. J lost 3 bases, V lost 0 bases, and 17 bases had no gene match. The CDR3 runs to 21 residues. Germline CDR1 is SGDLS and CDR2 is YYNGEE. The CDR3 DNA sequence: TGTGCCAGCAGCGTAGCTGGAGGACAGGGGGCACGGGGCCGCTTCTACAATGAGCAGTTCTTC. Translated, it gives CASSVAGGQGARGRFYNEQFF.

The gene calls are TRBV4-3 and TRBJ2-7; D is ambiguous. The length of the CDR3 is 17 residues. V was shortened by 0 bases and J by 1 base, with 16 bases between the two germline ends. CDR1 and CDR2 from the germline V gene are LGHNA and YSLEER. CDR3 region: CASSQEGTPDSSYEQYF. As DNA, the CDR3 is TGCGCCAGCAGCCAAGAGGGAACTCCCGATTCTTCCTACGAGCAGTACTTC.

The J gene is TRBJ2-7, the V gene TRBV29-1; possible D gene TRBD1, 6 bases. Germline values: CDR1 SQVTM, CDR2 ANQGSEA. Trimming removed 7 bases from V and 0 bases from J, with 22 bases in between. CDR3 length: 16 amino acids. The DNA for the CDR3 is TGCAGCGCCCGAGGGGTGGACAGCCAGCCCTCCTACGAGCAGTACTTC. As protein: CSARGVDSQPSYEQYF.

The genes are TRBV9 and TRBJ2-1, with D possibly matching TRBD2 (6 bases). Germline V lookup: CDR1 SGDLS, CDR2 YYNGEE. Trimming cost V 0 bases and J 10 bases, with 8 bases left between them. CDR3 length: 12 amino acids. The CDR3 loop reads CASSVGEAEQFF. The CDR3 nucleotides read TGTGCCAGCAGCGTAGGGGAGGCCGAGCAGTTCTTC.

This clone was seen only once. This sample includes further DNA sequences coding for the same CDR3. This chain joins TRBV6-2 or TRBV6-3 and TRBJ1-1, with no clear D. Germline V gene lookup returns CDR1 MNHEY and CDR2 SVGEGT. Trimming shortened V by 6 bases and J by 5 bases, and 7 bases separated the two germline ends. This CDR3 has 11 amino acids. As DNA, the CDR3 is TGTGCCAGCAGCCGCGGAACTGAAGCTTTCTTT. This gives the protein CASSRGTEAFF.

The chain carries TRBV4-2 and TRBJ1-4; no definite D call. The germline gives CDR1 LGHNA, CDR2 YNFKEQ. The CDR3 length is 17 residues. V lost 0 bases and J lost 6, with 17 bases in between. The CDR3 coding sequence is TGTGCCAGCAGCCAAGAACAATTTGGAGGGTCTGATGAAAAACTGTTTTTT. Its protein is CASSQEQFGGSDEKLFF.

The J gene is TRBJ1-5, the V gene TRBV6-5, with 8 bases aligning to TRBD1. This CDR3 comprises 14 residues. Losses at the gene ends were 6 bases for V and 5 bases for J; bases not matched to a gene: 6. Germline V gene sequence: CDR1 MNHEY, CDR2 SVGAGI. CDR3 sequence reads: CASSPQGAYQPQHF. CDR3 in DNA: TGTGCCAGCAGCCCCCAGGGGGCTTATCAGCCCCAGCATTTT.

The genes are TRBV4-3 and TRBJ1-2; D call uncertain. The CDR3 has 12 residues. The germline gives CDR1 LGHNA, CDR2 YSLEER. The ends were cut back, 0 bases at V and 6 bases at J, with 5 bases in the middle. CDR3 DNA sequence: TGCGCCAGCAGCCAAGATAGTCATGGCTACACCTTC. It is translated as CASSQDSHGYTF.

This rearrangement joins TRBV4-1 to TRBJ2-2, with D perhaps matching TRBD1 or TRBD2 (5 bases each). CDR3 length: 18 amino acids. Germline V CDR1 and CDR2: MGHRA, YSYEKL. Trimming took off 3 bases at V and 4 bases at J, with 21 bases between the two ends. CDR3 region: CASSHETGTTGRTGELFF. In DNA, the CDR3 is TGCGCCAGCAGCCATGAAACCGGGACGACCGGACGCACCGGGGAGCTGTTTTTT.

The V call is TRBV5-4, the J call TRBJ2-7; weak D call: TRBD1 (6 bases). The CDR3 loop spans 15 amino acids. Germline V lookup: CDR1 SGHNT, CDR2 YYREEE (reference sequence). V lost 1 base, J lost 0 bases, and 11 bases lay in between. The CDR3 here is CASSLTGRSSYEQYF. CDR3 in DNA: TGTGCCAGCAGCTTGACAGGGAGATCCTCCTACGAGCAGTACTTC.

The V call is TRBV6-5, the J call TRBJ2-7, with 9 bases lining up with TRBD1. This CDR3 contains 14 residues. V dropped 2 bases and J dropped 6; count of bases not matched to a gene: 5. CDR1 and CDR2 from the germline V gene are MNHEY and SVGAGI. CDR3 protein: CASSYVGQGPEQYF. The CDR3 region has the DNA TGTGCCAGCAGTTACGTGGGACAGGGCCCCGAGCAGTACTTC.

The genes are TRBV25-1 and TRBJ1-6; D is perhaps TRBD1 (6 bases). Germline CDR1 MGHDK, CDR2 SYGVNS. Trimming took off 5 bases at V and 7 bases at J, with 12 bases between the two ends. This CDR3 spans 14 amino acids. The CDR3 region is CASSSDRLNSPLHF. Written as DNA, the CDR3 is TGTGCCAGCAGTTCGGACAGACTAAATTCACCCCTCCACTTT.

CDR3 protein: CAAGRNYGYTF. The CDR3 DNA reads TGTGCCGCAGGGCGTAACTATGGCTACACCTTC. The V gene is TRBV27, the J gene TRBJ1-2, with D maybe TRBD1 (5 bases). Between the trimmed V and J ends, which lost 11 bases and 1 base, there was a span of 8 bases. Per germline, CDR1 MNHEY and CDR2 SMNVEV (reference sequence). This CDR3 is 11 amino acids long.

J is TRBJ2-3 and V is TRBV14, with D unclear. CDR1 and CDR2 (germline): SGHDN, FVKESK. The CDR3 length is 14 residues. Trimming took off 3 bases at V and 5 bases at J, with 12 bases between the two ends. The CDR3 sequence: CASSQSRVQDTQYF. DNA of the CDR3: TGTGCCAGCAGCCAGTCCCGGGTTCAAGATACGCAGTATTTT.

This chain connects TRBV6-5 to TRBJ1-3; unclear D gene. The V and J ends lost 1 base and 0 bases respectively, with 10 bases between them. The CDR3 has 16 amino acids. The germline gives CDR1 MNHEY, CDR2 SVGAGI. CDR3 DNA: TGTGCCAGCAGTTACTACGACACCACCTCTGGAAACACCATATATTTT. Its protein is CASSYYDTTSGNTIYF.